The present TCR beta chain was sequenced within a study of vaccination and CD4 T cells after COVID-19. This clonotype was recorded a few times. The antigen is unknown. Germline CDR1 and CDR2: SNHLY and FYNNEI. The CDR3 covers 14 residues. The V end lost 6 bases, the J end lost 0 bases, and 9 bases lay between the germline ends. Treatment here: approximately nine-day PBMC culture with coronavirus spike peptide pools or control peptides (ViraFEST assay). During the years 2011-2018, before the COVID-19 pandemic, the unexposed donor's CD4+ T cells were collected. An Oncomine TCR Beta short-read assay was used to sequence the DNA from cultured CD4+ T cells. Extraction of genomic DNA was performed on cultured CD4+ T cells. TCRdb redid the calling of the PCR reads with MiXCR, one entry per CDR3 protein. The sample comprises 8,500 to 9,500 distinct CDR3 sequences, more than 25% of which are singletons, and roughly 23% rests with the top ten.

The sequenced sample consisted of CD4+ T cells from blood, cultured in vitro. This TCR was sampled from a human donor in good health. The rearrangement uses TRBV2 and TRBJ1-5; D is unresolved. The CDR3 spells CASRIGYSNQPQHF. CDR3 nucleotides: TGTGCCAGCAGGATCGGGTATAGCAATCAGCCCCAGCATTTT.